The subject of this entry is one T cell receptor beta chain. All of the isolated RNA was reverse transcribed, so expressed TCRB transcripts were sequenced. The method was immunoSEQ multiplex PCR; TCRdb's version includes in-frame clones alone and lacks a portion of them. The sample records 120,000 to 150,000 clones, around 7% being singletons. The J segment lost 11 bases and the V segment lost 4 bases, leaving 7 bases of the junction unmatched. CDR1 and CDR2 (germline): SEHNR, FQNEAQ (reference sequence). The CDR3 is 12 amino acids. These data come from a study of beta chain features in type 1 diabetes.

The source material was central memory CD4+ T cells from blood. The sequence was collected from a woman aged 30 to 39 in good health. The V and J genes are TRBV7-9 and TRBJ1-1; TRBD1 matches at 7 bases. The CDR3: CASSSLKGAAFF. CDR3 nucleotides: TGTGCCAGCAGCTCCCTTAAGGGGGCGGCTTTCTTT.